The clone carrying this TCR beta chain was counted at least ten times. Antigen unknown. Individual cDNA molecules carried attached unique molecular identifiers. Each CDR3 protein gets one entry after TCRdb re-called the 5' RACE reads with MiXCR. Of roughly 53,000 distinct CDR3 sequences detected, less than 9.5% appear once; the ten largest clones hold about 3.8%. Germline values: CDR1 ENHRY, CDR2 SYGVKD. Trimming shortened V by 5 bases and J by 7 bases, and 11 bases separated the two germline ends. This CDR3 has 13 amino acids. This specimen belongs to a study of early T cells in non-severe SARS-CoV-2 infection. Findings of the study overall: Comparison of clonotypes with VDJdb favored anti-spike CD8 responses while missing private and CD4 specificities.

The specimen was whole blood, collected at baseline. V and J are TRBV10-3 and TRBJ1-4, with D perhaps matching TRBD1 (5 bases). The TCR originated in an adult who was a healthcare worker with PCR-confirmed SARS-CoV-2 infection or an uninfected control (not recorded which). CDR3 DNA: TGTGCCATCAGTACTGGGGGTACTGAAAAACTGTTTTTT. This translates into CAISTGGTEKLFF.